These T cell receptor beta chains were read from a single sample in a study of blood T cell repertoires in COVID-19. Measured with immunoSEQ multiplex PCR; TCRdb has only the in-frame clones, and not every one. The table records 200,000 or so clones, about 90% of them present only once. The sequenced sample consisted of PBMCs or T cells enriched from blood (not recorded which). The receptors stem from a woman aged 18-29 years who had recovered from COVID-19. Both conserved end residues are part of each CDR3. The D gene is left open where the match is weak. Clone sizes are given selectively: once, few, many, or a class where the clone is expanded.

D | J | size | V | CDR3 | DNA
. | TRBJ1-2 | . | TRBV4-1 | CASSQEGSIYTF | TGCGCCAGCAGCCAAGAAGGGAGTATCTACACCTTC
. | TRBJ1-6 | . | TRBV21-1 | CASRYREINSPLHF | TGTGCCAGCCGTTACAGGGAGATCAATTCACCCCTCCACTTT
TRBD1 | TRBJ1-4 | . | TRBV5-1 | CASSWTGDEKLFF | TGCGCCAGCAGTTGGACAGGGGATGAAAAACTGTTTTTT
. | TRBJ1-1 | . | TRBV18 | CASSGAGNTEAFF | TGTGCCAGCTCGGGGGCGGGGAACACTGAAGCTTTCTTT
TRBD2 | TRBJ2-2 | . | TRBV19 | CASSGTSGGARSNTGELFF | TGTGCCAGTAGCGGGACTAGCGGGGGGGCCAGATCGAACACCGGGGAGCTGTTTTTT
TRBD1 | TRBJ1-3 | . | TRBV9 | CASGQVGSGNTIYF | TGTGCCAGCGGACAGGTCGGCTCTGGAAACACCATATATTTT
. | TRBJ1-2 | few | TRBV7-8 | CASSLATGDYYGYTF | TGTGCCAGCAGCTTAGCGACAGGAGATTACTATGGCTACACCTTC
. | TRBJ1-3 | . | TRBV19 | CASSPGGNTIYF | TGTGCCAGTAGTCCAGGCGGAAACACCATATATTTT
TRBD1 | TRBJ1-2 | . | TRBV29-1 | CSVGFDREGGYTF | TGCAGCGTCGGATTTGACAGGGAAGGTGGCTACACCTTC
TRBD2 | TRBJ2-1 | . | TRBV9 | CASSGHQRGHNEQFF | TGTGCCAGCAGCGGACATCAGCGGGGACACAATGAGCAGTTCTTC
. | TRBJ2-1 | . | TRBV29-1 | CSVEVRHGRGLIYNEQFF | TGCAGCGTTGAAGTACGACATGGGAGAGGGCTAATTTACAATGAGCAGTTCTTC
. | TRBJ2-7 | . | TRBV10-1 | CASSVVDPTETVPGGQGEDEQYF | TGCGCCAGCAGTGTGGTCGATCCGACAGAGACTGTGCCCGGAGGGCAGGGGGAGGACGAGCAGTACTTC
. | TRBJ1-6 | . | TRBV28 | CASSLGGGPYNSPLHF | TGTGCCAGCAGTTTAGGGGGGGGTCCCTATAATTCACCCCTCCACTTT
. | TRBJ1-3 | . | TRBV12-3/TRBV12-4 | CASTGFSGNTIYF | TGTGCCAGCACTGGCTTCTCTGGAAACACCATATATTTT
TRBD2 | TRBJ2-1 | . | TRBV2 | CASSDSSGGDNEQFF | TGTGCCAGCAGTGACTCGAGCGGGGGGGACAATGAGCAGTTCTTC
TRBD2 | TRBJ2-1 | . | TRBV25-1 | CASSEFRAGLAEQFF | TGTGCCAGCAGTGAATTTCGAGCGGGGCTCGCTGAGCAGTTCTTC
TRBD2 | TRBJ2-7 | . | TRBV5-6 | CASSGLGGGAWIEQYF | TGTGCCAGCAGCGGGCTAGGCGGGGGGGCTTGGATCGAGCAGTACTTC
TRBD1 | TRBJ1-5 | . | TRBV19 | CASNSGTGSQPQHF | TGTGCCAGTAATTCCGGGACAGGGAGCCAGCCCCAGCATTTT
TRBD2 | TRBJ2-1 | . | TRBV27 | CASSSPSRTSGGPHAQFF | TGTGCCAGCAGTTCCCCTTCCCGGACTAGCGGGGGGCCACATGCGCAGTTCTTC
. | TRBJ1-5 | . | TRBV6-5 | CASSYSGQGSNQPQHF | TGTGCCAGCAGTTACTCTGGCCAGGGGAGCAATCAGCCCCAGCATTTT
. | TRBJ1-1 | . | TRBV6-1 | CASSELTGGTEAFF | TGTGCCAGCAGTGAACTAACAGGAGGGACTGAAGCTTTCTTT
. | TRBJ1-1 | . | TRBV6-6 | CASSRKSGEQAEAFF | TGTGCCAGCAGTCGTAAGTCAGGGGAACAGGCTGAAGCTTTCTTT
. | TRBJ2-4 | . | TRBV12-3/TRBV12-4 | CASLDTAKNIQYF | TGTGCCTCCCTCGACACAGCCAAAAACATTCAGTACTTC
TRBD2 | TRBJ2-5 | . | TRBV6-5 | CASSLGLAGGQETQYF | TGTGCCAGCAGTTTAGGGCTAGCGGGGGGACAAGAGACCCAGTACTTC
. | TRBJ2-3 | . | TRBV27 | CASSIGGFVTQYF | TGTGCCAGCTCAATCGGGGGTTTCGTTACGCAGTATTTT
. | TRBJ2-1 | . | TRBV11-2 | CASSLVYYNEQFF | TGTGCCAGCAGCTTAGTCTACTACAATGAGCAGTTCTTC
. | TRBJ1-2 | once | TRBV23-1 | CAPPQGRTDGYTF | TGCGCCCCCCCCCAGGGGCGGACGGATGGCTACACCTTC
. | TRBJ2-1 | . | TRBV28 | CASMRGSPNEQFF | TGTGCCAGCATGCGGGGCTCGCCCAATGAGCAGTTCTTC
. | TRBJ1-6 | . | TRBV6-5 | CASRSQGDFGSPLHF | TGTGCCAGCAGATCACAGGGAGACTTTGGTTCACCCCTCCACTTT
. | TRBJ2-3 | . | TRBV10-3 | CAISDDTLSADTQYF | TGTGCCATCAGTGACGACACCCTTTCGGCAGATACGCAGTATTTT
. | TRBJ1-5 | few | TRBV6-5 | CASSYSSGSLNQPQHF | TGTGCCAGCAGTTACTCGAGCGGTTCCCTCAATCAGCCCCAGCATTTT
TRBD1 | TRBJ1-3 | . | TRBV28 | CASSFFGQGGNTIYF | TGTGCCAGCAGTTTTTTCGGACAGGGAGGAAACACCATATATTTT
TRBD2 | TRBJ2-2 | once | TRBV18 | CASSPQASGGLLTGELFF | TGTGCCAGCTCACCTCAAGCCAGCGGGGGCCTTCTCACCGGGGAGCTGTTTTTT
TRBD1 | TRBJ1-1 | . | TRBV6-5 | CASGTGGTITEAFF | TGTGCCAGCGGGACAGGGGGCACGATCACTGAAGCTTTCTTT
TRBD2 | TRBJ2-3 | . | TRBV4-1 | CASSQDIAGGDDTQYF | TGCGCCAGCAGCCAAGATATAGCGGGGGGGGATGATACGCAGTATTTT
TRBD2 | TRBJ2-1 | once | TRBV3-1/TRBV3-2 | CASSLAGGDNEQFF | TGTGCCAGCAGCCTAGCGGGGGGCGACAATGAGCAGTTCTTC
. | TRBJ1-3 | . | TRBV9 | CASSVRQTGDTIYF | TGTGCCAGCAGCGTGAGGCAGACCGGGGACACCATATATTTT
. | TRBJ2-1 | . | TRBV3-1/TRBV3-2 | CASSQEWEYAAYNEQFF | TGTGCCAGCAGCCAAGAGTGGGAGTACGCCGCCTACAATGAGCAGTTCTTC
. | TRBJ2-3 | . | TRBV14 | CASSQGGGVDTQYF | TGTGCCAGCAGCCAAGGAGGGGGGGTAGATACGCAGTATTTT
TRBD2 | TRBJ2-3 | . | TRBV10-3 | CAISESDSGAVDTQYF | TGTGCCATCAGTGAGTCGGATAGCGGGGCCGTAGATACGCAGTATTTT
TRBD1 | TRBJ2-5 | . | TRBV7-2 | CASSSKPGQGLQETQYF | TGTGCCAGCAGCTCAAAACCGGGACAGGGGCTCCAAGAGACCCAGTACTTC
TRBD1 | TRBJ1-2 | . | TRBV5-4 | CASSPETARDRSNYGYTF | TGTGCCAGCAGCCCGGAAACGGCCCGGGACAGGAGTAACTATGGCTACACCTTC
. | TRBJ1-1 | once | TRBV4-1 | CASSFRLRTEAFF | TGCGCCAGCAGCTTCCGTCTGCGCACTGAAGCTTTCTTT
. | TRBJ1-4 | . | TRBV4-1 | CASRNLGARVEKLFF | TGCGCCAGCAGGAACTTGGGGGCGCGGGTTGAAAAACTGTTTTTT
. | TRBJ1-4 | . | TRBV5-1 | CASRQGTSTNEKLFF | TGCGCCAGCAGACAGGGCACCTCAACTAATGAAAAACTGTTTTTT
TRBD2 | TRBJ2-2 | . | TRBV7-3 | CASSLTGTSGVTGELFF | TGTGCCAGCAGCTTAACTGGGACTAGCGGGGTCACCGGGGAGCTGTTTTTT
TRBD1 | TRBJ2-7 | . | TRBV13 | CASSLVPGQVGDEQYF | TGTGCCAGCAGCTTAGTCCCGGGACAGGTGGGGGACGAGCAGTACTTC
TRBD2 | TRBJ2-5 | . | TRBV30 | CAWSGGYQETQYF | TGTGCCTGGAGCGGGGGGTACCAAGAGACCCAGTACTTC
. | TRBJ1-6 | . | TRBV4-2 | CASSQGGATVVSPLHF | TGTGCCAGCAGCCAAGGGGGCGCAACCGTGGTTTCACCCCTCCACTTT
. | TRBJ1-2 | . | TRBV28 | CASSLEDRSWGYTF | TGTGCCAGCAGTCTCGAAGACAGGTCATGGGGCTACACCTTC
. | TRBJ1-1 | . | TRBV4-1 | CASSQDPQVNTEAFF | TGCGCCAGCAGCCAAGACCCCCAGGTGAACACTGAAGCTTTCTTT
. | TRBJ1-1 | . | TRBV30 | CAWSVRLEVTEAFF | TGTGCCTGGAGTGTACGATTAGAGGTTACTGAAGCTTTCTTT